The clone carrying this T cell receptor (beta chain) has a count of ten or more. Its cognate antigen is unknown. The sample is drawn from a study of T cell repertoires in cytomegalovirus infection. On the study more broadly: Selection of CMV epitopes for the study included recently identified HLA-C-restricted and well-studied HLA-B-restricted ones.

Study-level results: Clonotypes of TCR beta that were HLA-C-restricted and CMV-specific dominated the ex vivo response.

V lost 5 bases to trimming and J lost 4 bases; unmatched junction nucleotides: 3. Germline V CDR1 and CDR2: SGHVS, FNYEAQ. The CDR3 is 13 residues long. TCRdb ran MiXCR on the reads and lists one entry per CDR3 protein. Among approximately 770,000 distinct CDR3 sequences, almost 30% were seen once, and the ten largest hold over 10%. Sequencing used cultured CD8+ T cells from PBMCs, obtained from culture after CMV antigen stimulation. This receptor was taken from a human donor in good health (CMV status not recorded). Some clones in this sample may be carry-over from other donors' samples. This chain joins TRBV7-6 and TRBJ1-1, with 8 bases matching TRBD1. CDR3 nucleotides: TGTGCCAGCAGCCCACAGGGGGGCACTGAAGCTTTCTTT. Its protein product is CASSPQGGTEAFF. The full variable domain, rest sourced from reference TRBV7-6 and TRBJ1-1, is GAGVSQSPRYKVTKRGQDVALRCDPISGHVSLYWYRQALGQGPEFLTYFNYEAQQDKSGLPNDRFSAERPEGSISTLTIQRTEQRDSAMYRCASSPQGGTEAFFGQGTRLTVV.